These 10 T cell receptor beta chains share one sample of origin, sequenced in a study of cytomegalovirus exposure and HLA in healthy donors (dated by TCRdb to the late 2010s). Libraries were built with the immunoSEQ multiplex PCR assay. For the multiplex PCR, a mixture combining 60 forward primers for TCR Vbeta segments and 13 reverse primers for TCR Jbeta segments was used. This is the immuneACCESS table as TCRdb keeps it, with only in-frame sequences that have V and J called. A part of the clones is gone; compared with another copy, unresolved V genes explain less than half, and the rest is unexplained. Here the sample has about 180,000 clones; around 80% occur a single time. Approximately 0.7% of the sample belongs to the ten largest clones. Sequenced input: PBMCs. The receptors originated from a woman in her thirties or forties in good health and CMV-seronegative.

This chain uses TRBV28 with TRBJ2-3; TRBD2 matches at 9 bases. J gave up 0 bases and V 6 bases, and 7 bases lay outside the gene matches. CDR1 MDHEN and CDR2 SYDVKM come from the germline V gene. The CDR3 spans 16 residues. In DNA form, the CDR3 reads TGTGCCAGCAGACGACTAGCGGAGACTAGCACAGATACGCAGTATTTT. Its translation is CASRRLAETSTDTQYF.

In this sample, this clone turned up a few times. The V gene is TRBV4-3, the J gene TRBJ2-7; 8 bases are shared with TRBD1. The CDR3 has 15 residues. V trimming: 0 bases; J trimming: 5 bases; junction bases outside the gene matches: 6. The germline gives CDR1 LGHNA, CDR2 YSLEER. The CDR3 reads CASSQEPSGGHEQYF. In DNA form, the CDR3 reads TGCGCCAGCAGCCAAGAACCTTCAGGGGGCCACGAGCAGTACTTC.

The CDR3 reads CASSRRGGKAFF. The CDR3 DNA is TGTGCCAGCAGCCGCAGGGGAGGGAAAGCTTTCTTT. V is TRBV5-6 and J is TRBJ1-1; TRBD1 is a possible D gene (6 bases). The V gene lost 4 bases and the J gene lost 9 bases, with 13 bases spanning the gap. This CDR3 has 12 amino acids. From germline, CDR1 is SGHDT and CDR2 YYEEEE.

The V call is TRBV11-3, the J call TRBJ2-1, with a possible D match to TRBD2 (5 bases). The V gene's germline CDR1 is SGHNT and CDR2 YENEEA. V was clipped by 5 bases and J by 5 bases, with 16 bases between them. CDR3 length: 15 amino acids. The CDR3, as DNA: TGTGCCAGCAGCAGGTGGGCGGGTCCTGACAATGAGCAGTTCTTC. Residues: CASSRWAGPDNEQFF.

This sequence joins TRBV6-4 and TRBJ1-1; D unresolved. V was clipped by 5 bases and J by 1 base, with 8 bases between them. The CDR3 is 13 residues long. Looked up from germline, CDR1 is MRHNA and CDR2 is SNTAGT. The CDR3 here is CASSLYRNTEAFF. CDR3 DNA sequence: TGTGCCAGCAGTCTCTACAGGAACACTGAAGCTTTCTTT.

V gene TRBV30 combines with J gene TRBJ2-7; D possibly corresponds to TRBD1 (5 bases). Trimming pared 2 bases from V and 4 bases from J, leaving 6 bases between. The CDR3 has 11 residues. Germline V CDR1 and CDR2: GTSNPN, SVGIG (reference sequence). CDR3 nucleotide sequence: TGTGCCTGGAGTTCAGGGTACGAGCAGTACTTC. Translating gives CAWSSGYEQYF.

The rearrangement links TRBV11-2 to TRBJ2-1; 10 bases fit TRBD2. Germline assignment: CDR1 SGHAT and CDR2 FQNNGV. CDR3 length: 14 amino acids. Losses at the gene ends were 5 bases for V and 8 bases for J; bases not matched to a gene: 6. This CDR3 reads CASSSGRALYEQFF. CDR3 sequence (DNA): TGTGCCAGCAGCAGCGGGAGGGCCCTGTATGAGCAGTTCTTC.

About this clone itself: A read error may account for a junction end that differs from germline. The chain has TRBV4-1 and TRBJ2-3; 7 bases line up with TRBD2. This CDR3 contains 16 residues. CDR1 is MGHRA and CDR2 is YSYEKL in the germline V gene. CDR3 nucleotide sequence: TGTGCCAGCAGCCAAGGGGCGGGGGAGGGCACAGATACGCAGTATTTT. Its protein product is CASSQGAGEGTDTQYF.

This chain connects TRBV9 to TRBJ1-2; 7 bases are a match to TRBD1. From germline, CDR1 is SGDLS and CDR2 YYNGEE. The CDR3 has 14 amino acids. The trim removed 5 bases at V and 5 bases at J, leaving 9 bases unmatched. CDR3 in DNA: TGTGCCAGCAGAGGGGACAGAATGTATTATGGCTACACCTTC. It codes for CASRGDRMYYGYTF.

The rearrangement uses TRBV20-1 and TRBJ2-7; D gene ambiguous. Between the trimmed V and J ends, which lost 5 bases and 5 bases, there was a span of 10 bases. This CDR3 region has 11 residues. The germline V gene encodes CDR1 DFQATT and CDR2 SNEGSKA (reference sequence). Written as DNA, the CDR3 is TGCAGTGCTTCACTACACGACGAGCAGTACTTC. This sequence encodes CSASLHDEQYF.